A single sample gave rise to the 21 T cell receptor beta chains below, sequenced in a study of response to subunit inactivated influenza vaccine. One entry per CDR3 protein results from TCRdb running MiXCR on the RT-PCR reads. The data contain approximately 520,000 distinct CDR3 sequences, 25% of them seen just once; the ten biggest clones take up 1.5% to 2%. This specimen was CD4+ T cells sorted from PBMCs, taken more than 4 days after vaccination. These receptor sequences come from a man aged 50 or older who received an inactivated influenza vaccine.

This clonotype was observed a handful of times. This rearrangement joins TRBV20-1 to TRBJ2-3, with D possibly called TRBD1 or TRBD2 (6 bases each). The CDR3 is 12 amino acids. The V end lost 1 base, the J end lost 13 bases, and 15 bases lay between the germline ends. CDR1 is DFQATT, CDR2 SNEGSKA, per germline (reference sequence). The CDR3 DNA reads TGCAGTGCTAGAGGTGGGGGGCTGGGGGAGTATTTT. Translated, it gives CSARGGGLGEYF.

This clonotype was seen a handful of times. V gene TRBV29-1 combines with J gene TRBJ1-3; tentative D call: TRBD1 (5 bases). Trimming cost V 3 bases and J 4 bases, with 13 bases left between them. The CDR3 sequence is 14 residues long. Germline CDR1 reads SQVTM; CDR2 reads ANQGSEA. CDR3 in DNA: TGCAGCGTTGACAACCAGGGTAAAGGAAACACCATATATTTT. It codes for CSVDNQGKGNTIYF.

This clonotype was detected a few times. The genes are TRBV29-1 and TRBJ2-7; D remains unclear. The CDR3 consists of 12 residues. Germline assignment: CDR1 SQVTM and CDR2 ANQGSEA. The ends were cut back, 4 bases at V and 2 bases at J, with 9 bases in the middle. CDR3 sequence: CSVGGRTYEQYF. The DNA of the CDR3 is TGCAGCGTTGGCGGCCGCACCTACGAGCAGTACTTC.

This clonotype was seen a few times. This chain joins TRBV20-1 and TRBJ2-2; no clear D. The CDR3 contains 11 residues. Trimming pared 3 bases from V and 11 bases from J, leaving 10 bases between. Germline V CDR1 and CDR2: DFQATT, SNEGSKA (reference sequence). This CDR3 reads CSASSEYELFF. CDR3 nucleotide sequence: TGCAGTGCTAGCTCCGAATATGAGCTGTTTTTT.

This clonotype has more than one count but fewer than ten. V gene TRBV3-1 combines with J gene TRBJ2-1; 10 bases fit TRBD2. The CDR3 is 15 amino acids. Germline values: CDR1 LGHDT, CDR2 YNNKEL (reference sequence). Trimming cost V 3 bases and J 12 bases; bases outside gene matches: 11. The CDR3, as DNA: TGTGCCAGCAGCCAGGATCACGGACTAGCGGTCAGGCAGTTCTTC. Amino acid sequence: CASSQDHGLAVRQFF.

This rearrangement joins TRBV5-1 to TRBJ2-7, with TRBD1 matching over 9 bases. The CDR3 length is 14 residues. Germline assignment: CDR1 SGHRS and CDR2 YFSETQ. V gave up 4 bases and J gave up 5 bases; unmatched junction bases: 7. CDR3 protein: CASSVRTGVHEQYF. Here the CDR3 DNA reads TGCGCCAGCAGCGTACGGACAGGGGTACACGAGCAGTACTTC.

In regard to this clonotype: A much larger clone differs from this one at a single base, so this may be a read error. This rearrangement joins TRBV12-3 or TRBV12-4 to TRBJ2-4; no firm D call. The CDR3 runs 14 residues. In DNA form, the CDR3 reads TGTGCCAGCAGTTTAGGTCATATCAAAAACATTCAGGACTTC. This translates into CASSLGHIKNIQDF.

This chain connects TRBV2 to TRBJ1-6, with 7 nucleotides matching TRBD1. The length of the CDR3 is 14 residues. The germline V gene encodes CDR1 SNHLY and CDR2 FYNNEI. V shed 7 bases, J shed 10 bases, and the junction held 10 bases outside the gene matches. The CDR3: CASTLDRVGSPLHF. The DNA of the CDR3 is TGTGCCAGCACTTTAGACAGGGTCGGCTCACCCCTCCACTTT.

This clonotype is judged medium-sized (0.01 to 0.1%). The chain combines TRBV7-2 with TRBJ2-2; D gene unclear. V was shortened by 3 bases and J by 6 bases, with 8 bases between the two germline ends. Germline V gives CDR1 SGHTA, CDR2 FQGNSA. This CDR3 has 13 amino acids. CDR3 bases: TGTGCCAGCAGCTTTCGAGAGGCCGGGGAGCTGTTTTTT. Protein sequence: CASSFREAGELFF. Drawing the rest from reference TRBV7-2 and TRBJ2-2, the complete variable domain is GAGVSQSPSNKVTEKGKDVELRCDPISGHTALYWYRQSLGQGLEFLIYFQGNSAPDKSGLPSDRFSAERTGGSVSTLTIQRTQQEDSAVYLCASSFREAGELFFGEGSRLTVL.

This clonotype has only a few counts. The rearrangement uses TRBV5-6 and TRBJ2-5, with D possibly matching TRBD1 (6 bases). Between the trimmed V and J ends, which lost 0 bases and 1 base, there was a span of 10 bases. CDR3 length: 15 amino acids. The germline CDR1 and CDR2 sequences are SGHDT and YYEEEE. The CDR3, as DNA: TGTGCCAGCAGCTTGGGACAGGTGGGCCAAGAGACCCAGTACTTC. It specifies CASSLGQVGQETQYF.

This clonotype turned up a few times. The gene calls are TRBV21-1 and TRBJ1-5; TRBD1 reflects the table's D call only, with no check against the DNA. TRBV21-1 is termed a pseudogene. The CDR3 totals 15 residues. The CDR3: CASPPKKGSNQPQHF. The DNA for the CDR3 is TGTGCCAGCCCCCCAAAAAAGGGTAGCAATCAGCCCCAGCATTTT.

The table lists this clonotype with a count of one. The CDR3 DNA is TGCAGCGTGGGTGGTTATGAAAAACTGTTTTTT. Translation: CSVGGYEKLFF. The V call is TRBV29-1, the J call TRBJ1-4; D not resolved. Germline V gene data show CDR1 as SQVTM and CDR2 as ANQGSEA. Trimming cost V 6 bases and J 6 bases, with 8 bases left between them. This CDR3 comprises 11 residues. The entire variable domain, with the rest obtained from reference TRBV29-1 and TRBJ1-4, is as follows: SAVISQKPSRDICQRGTSLTIQCQVDSQVTMMFWYRQQPGQSLTLIATANQGSEATYESGFVIDKFPISRPNLTFSTLTVSNMSPEDSSIYLCSVGGYEKLFFGSGTQLSVL.

This clonotype appeared a few times. The chain uses TRBV10-3 and TRBJ1-4; no clear D. Trimming took 3 bases from V and 8 from J, leaving 13 bases between them. Germline V CDR1 and CDR2: ENHRY, SYGVKD. This CDR3 contains 14 residues. CDR3 in amino acids: CAISEGAGSEKLFF. As DNA, the CDR3 is TGTGCCATCAGTGAAGGTGCCGGCAGCGAAAAACTGTTTTTT.

This clonotype turned up a few times. The chain uses TRBV6-5 and TRBJ2-3; TRBD2 aligns across 7 bases. V trimming: 0 bases; J trimming: 4 bases; junction bases outside the gene matches: 4. The CDR3 extends over 15 amino acids. Germline assignment: CDR1 MNHEY and CDR2 SVGAGI. The CDR3 region has the DNA TGTGCCAGCAGTTACTCGGGGACTAATTCAGATACGCAGTATTTT. It translates to CASSYSGTNSDTQYF.

This clonotype was found a few times. The chain is built from TRBV6-2 or TRBV6-3 and TRBJ2-3, with 9 positions matching TRBD2. Germline V gene lookup returns CDR1 MNHEY and CDR2 SVGEGT. The CDR3 contains 15 residues. V was pared by 4 bases and J by 5 bases, with 7 bases of the junction left unmatched. The CDR3 sequence: CASSSPAGGLDTQYF. CDR3 coding DNA: TGTGCCAGCAGTTCCCCTGCGGGAGGGTTAGATACGCAGTATTTT.

In this sample, this clonotype turned up a few times. This chain uses TRBV12-3 or TRBV12-4 with TRBJ2-3, with D possibly TRBD2 on 5 matching bases. V was trimmed by 0 bases and J by 9 bases, leaving 13 bases between them. CDR3 length equals 14 residues. The CDR3 protein is CASSLAREGSTQYF. The CDR3 DNA reads as TGTGCCAGCAGTTTAGCGCGTGAGGGAAGCACGCAGTATTTT.

This clonotype was recorded at least ten times. The chain employs TRBV12-3 or TRBV12-4 and TRBJ2-7, with 11 bases matching TRBD2. Trimming at V came to 5 bases and at J to 0 bases, leaving 6 bases not matched to a gene. The CDR3 loop spans 16 amino acids. The CDR3 nucleotides read TGTGCCAGCAGTCTCCGACTAGCGGGGAGCTCCTACGAGCAGTACTTC. Translated, it gives CASSLRLAGSSYEQYF.

This clonotype showed up many times. This chain uses TRBV29-1 with TRBJ2-1, with 9 positions matching TRBD1. The V segment lost 4 bases and the J segment 9 bases; nucleotides outside the gene matches: 10. Germline CDR1 SQVTM, CDR2 ANQGSEA. This CDR3 region has 14 residues. In DNA, the CDR3 is TGCAGCGTTGTCCGGACAGGGGTCACCGGTGAGCAGTTCTTC. Translation gives CSVVRTGVTGEQFF.

J is TRBJ1-5 and V is TRBV5-1; a weak D match, TRBD1 (5 bases). From germline, CDR1 is SGHRS and CDR2 YFSETQ. Trimming stripped 1 base from V and 5 bases from J, with 13 bases between. This CDR3 is 15 amino acids long. The CDR3 reads CASSLRGMPDQPQHF. For the CDR3, the DNA is TGCGCCAGCAGCTTGAGGGGCATGCCCGATCAGCCCCAGCATTTT.

In its sample, this clonotype was seen a few times. The CDR3 nucleotides are TGTGCCAGCAGTAACAGGGGGCGTCGGAACACTGAAGCTTTCTTT. It is translated as CASSNRGRRNTEAFF. The chain couples TRBV28 to TRBJ1-1, with 9 bases fitting TRBD1. V was pared by 5 bases and J by 1 base, with 5 bases of the junction left unmatched. The CDR3 extends over 15 amino acids. CDR1 and CDR2 from the germline V gene are MDHEN and SYDVKM.

The rearrangement joins TRBV12-3 or TRBV12-4 to TRBJ2-5, with 14 bases lining up with TRBD2. The CDR3 consists of 16 residues. J was trimmed by 3 bases and V by 6 bases; bases with no gene match: 6. In DNA form, the CDR3 reads TGTGCCAGCAGCCGAAGGACTAGCGGGGGGAAAGAGACCCAGTACTTC. It yields the protein CASSRRTSGGKETQYF.